The sequence of this T cell receptor beta chain was determined in a study of blood T cell repertoires in COVID-19 (dated by TCRdb to 2018 to 2021). Concerning the study at large: The collaborator samples originated in the United States, Italy and Spain and spanned the acute and convalescent phases of COVID-19. A freely available public database, intended as a resource for researchers studying the immune response to SARS-CoV-2, is where the repertoires were released. HLA class I and class II types, where available, came from metadata supplied by the sample provider rather than from assay-based typing. Samples came from the ongoing ImmuneRACE study (first 160 participants) plus 1,254 subjects from 6 global collaborators. The dataset comprised deeply sampled blood TCRbeta repertoires from subjects exposed to, actively infected with, or recovered from COVID-19. Nearly every sample came with metadata listing a de-identified subject ID, COVID-19 status, age in years and sex. The material from the prospective study consisted of cDNA or gDNA derived from T cells, B-cell-depleted T cells, or PBMCs. Beyond this particular receptor, the publication reports: The amount of clinical and demographic metadata varied by source and participant and was provided uncurated.

For this clone: This clone's antigen is unknown. The sample holds no much larger clone one base away, and base qualities are not on file.

In Seattle, one collaborating source enrolled patients while the infection was active and tracked those patients longitudinally over the course of disease. Each collaborating institution followed its own protocols to collect whole blood in K2EDTA tubes. Collaborator samples were shipped for TCRbeta analysis as frozen whole blood, isolated PBMCs, or DNA extracted from either sample type. The immunoSEQ Assay, a bias-controlled multiplex PCR, was used to amplify TCRbeta CDR3 regions from genomic DNA. For the original study's pipeline: Within the assay, amplification of reference gene primers was used to estimate how many nucleated cells each sample contained. To quantify the absolute abundance of each unique TCRbeta CDR3 rearrangement, sequence reads were collapsed and filtered. For each sample, productive Simpson clonality was calculated by taking the square root of Simpson's diversity index across productive rearrangements. In its TCRdb copy, this immuneACCESS table keeps in-frame sequences only and misses some clones. Where compared with another copy, unresolved V genes explain less than half of these, and the others have no known cause. The V and J calls and clone size were taken over from that table, and D and trimming were inferred from the DNA. This sample holds 230,000 or so clones; roughly 80% were observed only once. Clones ranked in the top ten supply 6.5% to 9.5% of the sample.

V and J lose 0 bases and 4 bases, and a span of 13 bases separates them. The germline V gene provides CDR1 SGHRS and CDR2 YFSETQ. The CDR3 starts with the cysteine, ends with the phenylalanine, and has 15 residues. Only the CDR3 part of the read is kept: 45 bases, read in frame from the first base. The sequence was collected from a woman older than 75 with COVID-19, enrolled during active disease. The chain is assembled from TRBV5-1 and TRBJ1-2, and perhaps TRBD1 as D gene, on 6 matching bases. Sequenced material: peripheral blood. Read as DNA, the sequence is TGCGCCAGCAGCTTGGATGGCAGGGGCCCCTATGGCTACACCTTC. This translates into CASSLDGRGPYGYTF.